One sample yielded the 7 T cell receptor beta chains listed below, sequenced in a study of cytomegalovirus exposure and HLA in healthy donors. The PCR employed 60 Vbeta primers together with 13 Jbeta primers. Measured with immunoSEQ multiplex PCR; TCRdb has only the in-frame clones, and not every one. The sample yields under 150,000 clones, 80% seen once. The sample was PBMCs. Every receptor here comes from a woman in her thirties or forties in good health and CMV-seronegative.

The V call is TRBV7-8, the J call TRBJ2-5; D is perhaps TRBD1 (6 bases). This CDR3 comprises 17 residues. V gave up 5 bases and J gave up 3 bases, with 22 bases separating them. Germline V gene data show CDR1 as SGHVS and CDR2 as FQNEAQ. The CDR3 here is CASSTPRMGRGEETQYF. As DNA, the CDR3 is TGTGCCAGCAGCACTCCCCGAATGGGCAGGGGCGAAGAGACCCAGTACTTC.

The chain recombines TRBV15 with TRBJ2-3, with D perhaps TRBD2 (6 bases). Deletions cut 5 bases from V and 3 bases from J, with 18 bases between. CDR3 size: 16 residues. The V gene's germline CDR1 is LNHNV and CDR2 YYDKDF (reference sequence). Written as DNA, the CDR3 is TGTGCCACCAGCGGCCGAACCGGGAGTACGACAGATACGCAGTATTTT. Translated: CATSGRTGSTTDTQYF.

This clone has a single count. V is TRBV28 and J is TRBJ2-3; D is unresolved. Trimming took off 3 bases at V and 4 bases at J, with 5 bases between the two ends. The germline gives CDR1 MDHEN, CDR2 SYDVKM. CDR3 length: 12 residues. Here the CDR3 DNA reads TGTGCCAGCAGTTTGTCCGCAGATACGCAGTATTTT. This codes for CASSLSADTQYF.

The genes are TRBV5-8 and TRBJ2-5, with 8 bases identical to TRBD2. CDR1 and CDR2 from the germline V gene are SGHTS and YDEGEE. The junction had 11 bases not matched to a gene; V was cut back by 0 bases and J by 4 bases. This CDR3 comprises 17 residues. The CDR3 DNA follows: TGTGCCAGCAGCTTGGTCGACGGGACGGGAGGGCGAGAGACCCAGTACTTC. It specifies CASSLVDGTGGRETQYF.

The CDR3 sequence is CASGSGQGASDEQFF. For the CDR3, the DNA is TGTGCTAGTGGCTCCGGACAGGGGGCGTCGGATGAGCAGTTCTTC. J is TRBJ2-1 and V is TRBV12-5; TRBD1 matches 11 bases. Germline V gives CDR1 LGHNT, CDR2 FRNRAP. The CDR3 totals 15 residues. Trimming took 6 bases from V and 8 from J; bases not matched to a gene: 9.

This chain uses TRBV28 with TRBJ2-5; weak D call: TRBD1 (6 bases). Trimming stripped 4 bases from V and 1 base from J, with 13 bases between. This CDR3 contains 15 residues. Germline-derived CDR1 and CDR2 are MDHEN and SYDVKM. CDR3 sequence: CASSYPTGPQETQYF. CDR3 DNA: TGTGCCAGCAGTTATCCTACAGGGCCCCAAGAGACCCAGTACTTC. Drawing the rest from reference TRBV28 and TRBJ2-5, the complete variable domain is DVKVTQSSRYLVKRTGEKVFLECVQDMDHENMFWYRQDPGLGLRLIYFSYDVKMKEKGDIPEGYSVSREKKERFSLILESASTNQTSMYLCASSYPTGPQETQYFGPGTRLLVL.

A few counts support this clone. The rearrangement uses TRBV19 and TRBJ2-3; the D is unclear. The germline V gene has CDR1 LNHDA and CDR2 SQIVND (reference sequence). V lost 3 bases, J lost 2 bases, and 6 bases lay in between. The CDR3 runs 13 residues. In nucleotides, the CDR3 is TGTGCCAGTAGTATCTTGGCCACAGATACGCAGTATTTT. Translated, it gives CASSILATDTQYF.